This TCR beta chain was obtained from a study of cytomegalovirus exposure and HLA in healthy donors. The study, taken as a whole, reports: Reports described diagnosis of cytomegalovirus status by the classifier as highly specific and sensitive. Later analysis identified a missense DCLRE1C variant that was linked to TCR beta V- and J-gene trimming. There were a few CMV-associated chains whose specificity for CMV antigens was confirmed in vitro.

A note on this clone: Its antigen remains unidentified.

Amplification used 60 Vbeta primers and 13 Jbeta primers. Sequencing was performed with immunoSEQ multiplex PCR; in TCRdb, only in-frame clones are kept and a portion is missing. The data show about 210,000 clones, and the top ten clones hold over 0.75%. The CDR3 sequence is 16 residues long. CDR1 and CDR2 (germline): SGHRS, YFSETQ. V was pared by 1 base and J by 1 base, with 7 bases of the junction left unmatched. Sampled while nominally healthy, donors likely had unrecorded immune exposures. The clonotype was recovered from a young woman in good health and CMV-seropositive. Input material: PBMCs. The chain joins TRBV5-1 to TRBJ2-7; 8 nucleotides line up with TRBD2. Here the CDR3 DNA reads TGCGCCAGCAGCTTGTTTCGGGCGGGGGGATCCTACGAGCAGTACTTC. This codes for CASSLFRAGGSYEQYF.